The present T cell receptor beta chain was sequenced within a study of blood T cell repertoires in COVID-19. About the research overall: COVID-19 samples, acute and convalescent, were from the United States, Italy and Spain. Nucleic acid was either cDNA or gDNA, and it came from T cells, B-cell-depleted T cells, or PBMCs.

As handled by the study authors: Quantification of nucleated cells was approximated via reference gene primer amplification. Generated by immunoSEQ multiplex PCR, the TCRdb table keeps only in-frame clones and is missing some. V, J and clone size were drawn from that table, and D and trimming were deduced from the DNA. The table shows about 200,000 clones, with approximately 82% occurring only once. This sequence was found in a human donor with acute or convalescent COVID-19. The donor label of this sample is uncertain. The specimen was peripheral blood.

CDR3 coding DNA: TGTGCCAGCAGCTCACAGGGGGCAGGGGAGACCCAGTACTTC. Amino acid sequence: CASSSQGAGETQYF. The gene calls are TRBV7-9 and TRBJ2-5; TRBD1 aligns across 9 bases. Germline-derived CDR1 and CDR2 are SEHNR and FQNEAQ (reference sequence). V shed 4 bases, J shed 5 bases, and the junction held 5 bases outside the gene matches. CDR3 length equals 14 residues.